This T cell receptor (beta chain) was retrieved from a study of T cells in Graves' hyperthyroidism and ophthalmopathy. Points from the study as a whole: Most expanded thyroid clonotypes above 0.001 also appeared in blood.

Amplification yielded TCR beta CDR3 regions, with RNA transcripts as the source. During a first-round RT-PCR of the TCR CDR3, the HTBI primer set was used. TCRdb itself ran the multiplex PCR reads through MiXCR, one entry per CDR3 protein. Of around 350,000 distinct CDR3 sequences detected, more than 12% appear once; the ten largest clones hold around a fifth. With 0 bases removed from V and 7 bases from J, the gap between germline ends came to 13 bases. CDR1 is SGDLS and CDR2 is YYNGEE in the germline V gene. This CDR3 spans 14 amino acids. In this sample, this clonotype turned up many times. Its target is not known. Those patients with uncontrolled infection, other autoimmune disease, pregnancy or lactation were excluded. Orbital computed tomography, thyroid ultrasound, serum thyroxine and TRAb, and clinical symptoms together informed the diagnoses. From 8.5 to 10 ml of fresh peripheral blood, PBMCs were isolated.

The sequence came from a woman under 40 with Graves' ophthalmopathy. The chain carries TRBV9 and TRBJ1-2; D is unresolved. Source material: blood. CDR3 protein: CASSVDSGNGGYTF. CDR3 sequence (DNA): TGTGCCAGCAGCGTAGACAGCGGCAACGGTGGCTACACCTTC.